The TCR beta chain described here comes from a study of cytomegalovirus exposure and HLA in healthy donors. About the study: Genotyping of under 500 donors showed that 80% to 90% belonged to the Caucasian-associated ancestry cluster. Regarding the study as a whole: Among CMV-associated TCR beta chains, most appeared HLA-restricted in a later analysis. HLA allele associations emerged for 16,951 TCR beta sequences in a later analysis, at 0.05 false discovery rate.

PCR involved 60 Vbeta and 13 Jbeta primers. Sequencing was performed with immunoSEQ multiplex PCR; in TCRdb, only in-frame clones are kept and a portion is missing. The sample has some 150,000 clones; over 60% are singletons. Worth noting for this clone: Antigen unknown.

Whereas donors were nominally healthy upon sampling, unrecorded immune exposures were probable. CDR1 and CDR2 (germline): SGHRS, YFSETQ. The length of the CDR3 is 14 residues. Trimming took 4 bases from V and 6 from J, leaving 16 bases between them. The receptor was derived from a female donor in good health and CMV-seronegative. The J gene is TRBJ1-1, the V gene TRBV5-1; TRBD1 is a possible D gene (6 bases). Sequenced sample: PBMCs. The CDR3 DNA sequence: TGCGCCAGCAGCCCGGGACACGGGGGGGCTGAAGCTTTCTTT. It encodes CASSPGHGGAEAFF.